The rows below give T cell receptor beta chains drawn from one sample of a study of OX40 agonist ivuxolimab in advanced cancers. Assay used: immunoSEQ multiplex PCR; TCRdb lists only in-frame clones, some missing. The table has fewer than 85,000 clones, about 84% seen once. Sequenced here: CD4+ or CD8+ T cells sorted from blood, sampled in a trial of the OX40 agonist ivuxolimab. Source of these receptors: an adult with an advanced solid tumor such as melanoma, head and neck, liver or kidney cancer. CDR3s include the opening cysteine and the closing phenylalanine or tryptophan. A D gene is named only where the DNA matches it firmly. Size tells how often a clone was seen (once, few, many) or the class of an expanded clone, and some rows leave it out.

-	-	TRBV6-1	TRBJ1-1	CASSVLGLNTEAFF	TGTGCCAGCAGTGTTCTGGGCTTGAACACTGAAGCTTTCTTT
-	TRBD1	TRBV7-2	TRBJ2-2	CASSLVGTGNTGELFF	TGTGCCAGCAGCTTAGTGGGGACAGGGAACACCGGGGAGCTGTTTTTT
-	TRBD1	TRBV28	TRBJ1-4	CASSLGQGHEKLFF	TGTGCCAGCAGTCTAGGACAGGGCCATGAAAAACTGTTTTTT
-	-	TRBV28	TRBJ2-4	CASRVWGVQGKNIQYF	TGTGCCAGCAGGGTATGGGGGGTACAGGGGAAAAACATTCAGTACTTC
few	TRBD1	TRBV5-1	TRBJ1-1	CASSSSGTVNTEAFF	TGCGCCAGCAGCTCATCCGGGACAGTGAACACTGAAGCTTTCTTT
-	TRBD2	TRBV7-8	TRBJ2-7	CASSLGTSGTYEQYF	TGTGCCAGCAGCTTAGGGACTAGCGGGACTTACGAGCAGTACTTC
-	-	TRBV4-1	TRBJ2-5	CASSRLAGETQYF	TGCGCCAGCAGCCGGCTGGCGGGGGAGACCCAGTACTTC
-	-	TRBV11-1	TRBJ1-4	CASSLTGGATNEKLFF	TGTGCCAGCAGCTTAACCGGGGGAGCAACTAATGAAAAACTGTTTTTT
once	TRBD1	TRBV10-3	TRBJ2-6	CAISESAGQGARGANVLTF	TGTGCCATCAGTGAGTCCGCGGGACAGGGGGCGCGTGGGGCCAACGTCCTGACTTTC
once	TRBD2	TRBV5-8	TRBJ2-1	CASSWSSGSSDEQFF	TGTGCCAGCAGCTGGTCAAGCGGGAGTTCTGATGAGCAGTTCTTC
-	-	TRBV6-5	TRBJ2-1	CASSSRGADNEQFF	TGTGCCAGCAGTAGCCGGGGGGCCGACAATGAGCAGTTCTTC
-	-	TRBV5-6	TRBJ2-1	CASSPLFLSHEQFF	TGTGCCAGCAGCCCGCTCTTCCTTTCCCATGAGCAGTTCTTC
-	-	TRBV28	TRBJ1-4	CASSLRGTEKLFF	TGTGCCAGCAGTTTACGGGGAACGGAAAAACTGTTTTTT
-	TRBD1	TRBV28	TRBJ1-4	CASMTGGAPATNEKLFF	TGTGCCAGCATGACAGGGGGCGCGCCGGCAACTAATGAAAAACTGTTTTTT
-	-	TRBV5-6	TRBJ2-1	CASSLAFYLSYNEQFF	TGTGCCAGCAGCTTGGCTTTTTACCTCTCCTACAATGAGCAGTTCTTC
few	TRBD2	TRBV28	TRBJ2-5	CASSPITSGTSGGGQETQYF	TGTGCCAGCAGCCCTATTACCTCCGGTACTAGCGGGGGGGGGCAAGAGACCCAGTACTTC
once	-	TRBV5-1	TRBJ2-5	CASSLGGSGGVGETQYF	TGCGCCAGCAGCTTAGGGGGGAGCGGAGGAGTAGGAGAGACCCAGTACTTC
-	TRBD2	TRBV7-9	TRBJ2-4	CASSVSAGGRAGEVNIQYF	TGTGCCAGCAGTGTCTCCGCGGGAGGCCGAGCGGGAGAAGTGAACATTCAGTACTTC
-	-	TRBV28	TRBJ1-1	CASSLMIRGPEAFF	TGTGCCAGCAGTTTAATGATTAGAGGCCCTGAAGCTTTCTTT
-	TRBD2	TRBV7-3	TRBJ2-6	CASSLKGTSPAGANVLTF	TGTGCCAGCAGCTTAAAAGGGACTAGCCCTGCTGGGGCCAACGTCCTGACTTTC
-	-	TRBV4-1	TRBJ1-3	CASSSQVVGGSGNTIYF	TGCGCCAGCAGCTCCCAGGTGGTGGGGGGATCTGGAAACACCATATATTTT
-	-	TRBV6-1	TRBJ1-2	CASSDFEWAYGYTF	TGTGCCAGCAGTGATTTCGAGTGGGCCTATGGCTACACCTTC
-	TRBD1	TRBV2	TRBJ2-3	CASTRQGRSDTQYF	TGTGCCAGCACACGACAGGGAAGGTCAGATACGCAGTATTTT
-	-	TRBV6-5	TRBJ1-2	CASSPGHNYGYTF	TGTGCCAGCAGCCCGGGACACAACTATGGCTACACCTTC
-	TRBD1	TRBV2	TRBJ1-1	CASSEGWTGGFSDTEAFF	TGTGCCAGCAGTGAGGGTTGGACAGGGGGCTTTTCTGACACTGAAGCTTTCTTT
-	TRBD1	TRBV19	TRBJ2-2	CASSARGLDTGELFF	TGTGCCAGTAGTGCCAGGGGGCTCGACACCGGGGAGCTGTTTTTT
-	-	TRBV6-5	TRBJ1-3	CASSYSRGTGNTIYF	TGTGCCAGCAGTTACTCCCGGGGCACCGGAAACACCATATATTTT
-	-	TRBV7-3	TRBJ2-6	CASAGQPIFAGANVLTF	TGTGCCAGTGCCGGACAGCCGATATTCGCTGGGGCCAACGTCCTGACTTTC
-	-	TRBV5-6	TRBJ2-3	CASVSSRGTDTQYF	TGTGCCAGCGTGTCCAGCCGGGGCACAGATACGCAGTATTTT
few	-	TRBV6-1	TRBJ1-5	CASLRGGLENQPQHF	TGTGCCAGCTTAAGGGGGGGGCTCGAGAATCAGCCCCAGCATTTT
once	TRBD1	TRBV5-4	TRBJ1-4	CASSSRTGMVGNEKLFF	TGTGCCAGCAGCTCCCGGACAGGGATGGTTGGTAATGAAAAACTGTTTTTT
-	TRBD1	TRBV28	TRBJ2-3	CASSGTGRTDTQYF	TGTGCCAGCAGCGGGACAGGGAGGACAGATACGCAGTATTTT
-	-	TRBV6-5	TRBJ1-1	CASSYWGNTEAFF	TGTGCCAGCAGTTACTGGGGGAACACTGAAGCTTTCTTT
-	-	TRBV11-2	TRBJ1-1	CASSKRQYAEAFF	TGTGCCAGCAGCAAACGACAGTACGCTGAAGCTTTCTTT
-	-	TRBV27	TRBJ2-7	CASSLSRGTYEQYF	TGTGCCAGCAGTTTAAGTCGGGGAACCTACGAGCAGTACTTC
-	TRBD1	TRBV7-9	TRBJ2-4	CASSPRDSLAKNIQYF	TGTGCCAGCAGCCCCCGGGACAGCCTAGCCAAAAACATTCAGTACTTC
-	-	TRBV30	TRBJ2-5	CAWSHYDTSFQETQYF	TGTGCCTGGAGTCACTACGACACTAGCTTCCAAGAGACCCAGTACTTC
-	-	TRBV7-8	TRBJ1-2	CASSQVAGANYGYTF	TGTGCCAGCAGCCAAGTGGCGGGGGCGAACTATGGCTACACCTTC
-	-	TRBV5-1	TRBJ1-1	CASSEGLNTEAFF	TGCGCCAGCAGCGAAGGGCTGAACACTGAAGCTTTCTTT
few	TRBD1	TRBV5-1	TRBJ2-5	CASSPTGSQETQYF	TGCGCCAGCAGCCCGACAGGGTCCCAAGAGACCCAGTACTTC
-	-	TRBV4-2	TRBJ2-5	CASSQVFRGYQETQYF	TGTGCCAGCAGCCAAGTCTTCCGGGGGTACCAAGAGACCCAGTACTTC
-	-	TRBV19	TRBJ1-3	CASSLARAGNTIYF	TGTGCCAGTAGTTTGGCAAGGGCTGGAAACACCATATATTTT
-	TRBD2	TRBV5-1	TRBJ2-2	CASSTLGGAGTGELFF	TGCGCCAGCAGCACACTGGGAGGGGCTGGCACCGGGGAGCTGTTTTTT
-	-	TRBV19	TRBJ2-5	CASSEQGAEETQYF	TGTGCCAGTAGTGAACAGGGTGCGGAGGAGACCCAGTACTTC
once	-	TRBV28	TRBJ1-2	CASSSPIGGRDYTF	TGTGCCAGCAGTTCTCCGATCGGGGGCCGGGACTACACCTTC
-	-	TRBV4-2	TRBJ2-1	CASSQGPGLTYNEQFF	TGTGCCAGCAGCCAAGGACCGGGACTGACATACAATGAGCAGTTCTTC